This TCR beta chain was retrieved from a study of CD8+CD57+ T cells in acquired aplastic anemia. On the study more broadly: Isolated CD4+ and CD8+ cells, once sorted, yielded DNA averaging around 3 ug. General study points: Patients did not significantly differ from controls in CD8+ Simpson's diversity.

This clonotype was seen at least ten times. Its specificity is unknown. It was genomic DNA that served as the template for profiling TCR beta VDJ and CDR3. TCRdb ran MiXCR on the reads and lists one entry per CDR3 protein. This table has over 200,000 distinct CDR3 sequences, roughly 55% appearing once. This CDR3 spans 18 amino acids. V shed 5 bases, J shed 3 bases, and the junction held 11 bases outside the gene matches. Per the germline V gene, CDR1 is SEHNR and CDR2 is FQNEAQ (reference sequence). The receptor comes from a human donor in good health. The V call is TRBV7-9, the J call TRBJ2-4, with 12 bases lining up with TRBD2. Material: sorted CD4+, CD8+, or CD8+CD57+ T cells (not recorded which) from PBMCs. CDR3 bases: TGTGCCAGCAGCGAGACTTCCGGACTAGCGGGGCGCAAAAACATTCAGTACTTC. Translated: CASSETSGLAGRKNIQYF. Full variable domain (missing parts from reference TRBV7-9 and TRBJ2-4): DTGVSQNPRHKITKRGQNVTFRCDPISEHNRLYWYRQTLGQGPEFLTYFQNEAQLEKSRLLSDRFSAERPKGSFSTLEIQRTEQGDSAMYLCASSETSGLAGRKNIQYFGAGTRLSVL.